The entry that follows covers one T cell receptor beta chain sequence. Its specific antigen is unknown. The sample holds no much larger clone one base away, and base qualities are not on file. The data are from a study of T cells after somatic rescue of genetic block (dated by TCRdb to about 2020). With respect to the entire study: What the study looked at was long-term robustness, specifically in a T-cell system that came about through somatic rescue of a genetic block in T-cell development.

Library creation used the immunoSEQ multiplex PCR assay. TCRdb retrieved this table from immuneACCESS and kept in-frame rearrangements only. Not all clones are present; in checked studies, unresolved V genes account for under half, and no reason is known for the remainder. The sample records 70,000 to 85,000 clones, roughly 88% of which are singletons. Less than 3.5% of the sample rests with the top ten. Looking up the germline V gene yields CDR1 SNHLY and CDR2 FYNNEI. From its cysteine to its phenylalanine, the CDR3 spans 14 amino acids. Only CDR3 DNA remains: 42 bases, in frame from the first base. At the junction V is shortened by 4 bases and J by 2 bases; bases outside the gene matches: 2.

The rearrangement combines TRBV2 with TRBJ1-5; 7 of the junction bases match TRBD1. Sequenced sample: peripheral blood mononuclear cells (PBMCs). This receptor was identified in a man under 40. The DNA sequence is as follows: TGTGCCAGCAGTGGACAGGGACGCAATCAGCCCCAGCATTTT. It is translated as CASSGQGRNQPQHF.